This entry features one TCR beta chain sequence. Antigen unknown. The data were obtained in a study of T-cell reconstitution after alpha-beta-depleted transplantation in children. The junction had 18 bases not matched to a gene; V was cut back by 7 bases and J by 0 bases. This CDR3 contains 20 residues. Unique molecular identifiers were built into the TCRbeta library. TCRdb fed the PCR reads into MiXCR, producing one record per CDR3 protein. The sample yields a few hundred thousand distinct CDR3 sequences, more than 20% seen once. Study-level points and caveats: It was reported that alpha-beta T cells came from several hundred expanded graft clones (about two months after transplant). Surviving recipient T cells and intrathymic progenitors accounted for some patients' high TCRbeta diversity at day 60.

The sequenced sample was PBMCs, obtained before TCRalphabeta/CD19-depleted stem cell transplant. The clonotype comes from a boy under two years old with Wiskott-Aldrich syndrome, due to receive a stem cell transplant. V is TRBV12-3 or TRBV12-4 and J is TRBJ2-1; TRBD2 matches at 10 bases. The CDR3 coding sequence is TGTGCCAGCACTCCGGGCCTGAGGACTAGCGGATTTTTCTCCTACAATGAGCAGTTCTTC. The encoded protein is CASTPGLRTSGFFSYNEQFF.